This TCR beta chain was obtained from a study of cytomegalovirus exposure and HLA in healthy donors. Study details: From donors who were HLA-typed, an early data release held about 89 million unique TCRs. Study outcomes and limitations: As a later analysis revealed, the rate of TCR association differed by HLA locus, with DRB1 most and HLA-C fewest. A few chains tied to CMV proved CMV antigen-specific in vitro.

Comments on this clone: What it recognizes is unknown.

The CDR3 is 16 residues long. The V gene end was trimmed by 0 bases and the J gene end by 7 bases; junction bases not matched to a gene: 9. Germline loops: CDR1 LNHDA, CDR2 SQIVND (reference sequence). PCR employed 60 Vbeta and 13 Jbeta primers. Using immunoSEQ multiplex PCR, the repertoire was profiled, and TCRdb retains in-frame clones only, with some absent. The sample includes 150,000 to 200,000 clones, approximately 80% of them seen just once. The chain has TRBV19 and TRBJ2-1; 7 bases fit TRBD2. Input material: PBMCs. The receptor comes from a woman in her 50s in good health and CMV-seropositive. The CDR3 DNA reads TGTGCCAGTAGTATAGATCTGAGCGGGGCAAGGAATGAGCAGTTCTTC. Its protein product is CASSIDLSGARNEQFF.